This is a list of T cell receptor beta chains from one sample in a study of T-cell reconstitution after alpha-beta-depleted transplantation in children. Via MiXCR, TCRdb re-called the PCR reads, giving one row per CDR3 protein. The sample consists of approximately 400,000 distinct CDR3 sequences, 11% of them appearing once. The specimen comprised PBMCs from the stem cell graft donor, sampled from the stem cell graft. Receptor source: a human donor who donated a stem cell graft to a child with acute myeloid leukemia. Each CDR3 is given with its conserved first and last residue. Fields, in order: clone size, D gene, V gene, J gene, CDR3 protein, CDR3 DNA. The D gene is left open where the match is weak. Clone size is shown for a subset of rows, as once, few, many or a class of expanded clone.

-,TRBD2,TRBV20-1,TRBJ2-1,CSASGLAGGGFEQFF,TGCAGTGCCAGTGGACTAGCGGGAGGAGGTTTTGAGCAGTTCTTC
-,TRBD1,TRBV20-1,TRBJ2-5,CSARVAGTGASETQYF,TGCAGTGCTAGAGTCGCCGGGACAGGAGCATCGGAGACCCAGTACTTC
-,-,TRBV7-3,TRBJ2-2,CASGSQASDTGELFF,TGTGCCAGCGGGTCCCAGGCCTCGGACACCGGGGAGCTGTTTTTT
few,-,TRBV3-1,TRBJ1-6,CASSQSTESPLHF,TGTGCCAGCAGCCAATCGACAGAATCACCCCTCCACTTT
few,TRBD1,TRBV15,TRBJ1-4,CATSGGRTGGGEKLFF,TGTGCCACCAGCGGGGGAAGGACAGGAGGTGGAGAAAAACTGTTTTTT
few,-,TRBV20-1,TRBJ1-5,CSARAAGGMGNQPQHF,TGCAGTGCTAGAGCCGCGGGGGGAATGGGAAATCAGCCCCAGCATTTT
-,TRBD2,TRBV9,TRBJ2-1,CASSARGTSLNEQFF,TGTGCCAGCAGCGCGAGAGGGACTAGCTTGAATGAGCAGTTCTTC
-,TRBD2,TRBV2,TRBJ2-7,CASSEARIAGAREQYF,TGTGCCAGCAGTGAAGCGAGGATAGCGGGAGCTCGCGAGCAGTACTTC
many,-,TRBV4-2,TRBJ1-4,CASSQFDKRGEKLFF,TGTGCCAGCAGCCAATTTGATAAGAGGGGTGAAAAACTGTTTTTT
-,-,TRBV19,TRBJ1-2,CASSITGKSGGYTF,TGTGCCAGTAGCATAACAGGGAAATCGGGAGGCTACACCTTC
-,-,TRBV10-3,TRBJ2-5,CAISESGLGAQYF,TGTGCCATCAGTGAGTCGGGCCTCGGGGCCCAGTACTTC
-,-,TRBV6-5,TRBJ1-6,CASSYGEPYNSPLHF,TGTGCCAGCAGTTACGGGGAGCCCTATAATTCACCCCTCCACTTT
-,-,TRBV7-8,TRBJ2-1,CASSSPFLDSYNEQFF,TGTGCCAGCAGCTCTCCGTTTTTAGACTCCTACAATGAGCAGTTCTTC
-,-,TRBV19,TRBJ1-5,CASKDRGVNQPQHF,TGTGCCAGTAAGGACCGAGGGGTCAATCAGCCCCAGCATTTT
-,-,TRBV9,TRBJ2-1,CASSVLGGADNYNEQFF,TGTGCCAGCAGCGTGCTCGGGGGAGCGGACAACTACAATGAGCAGTTCTTC
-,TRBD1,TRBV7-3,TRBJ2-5,CASSRGDRGLQETQYF,TGTGCCAGCAGCCGGGGGGACAGGGGTTTACAAGAGACCCAGTACTTC
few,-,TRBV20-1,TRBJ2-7,CSAQDSLYEQYF,TGCAGTGCCCAGGACTCACTCTACGAGCAGTACTTC
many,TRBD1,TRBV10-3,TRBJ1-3,CAISGAGGTGNTIYF,TGTGCCATCTCGGGCGCAGGGGGAACTGGAAACACCATATATTTT
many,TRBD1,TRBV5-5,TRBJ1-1,CASSPRDSRNTEAFF,TGTGCCAGCAGCCCAAGGGACAGCCGTAACACTGAAGCTTTCTTT
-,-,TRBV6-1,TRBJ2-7,CASSDRGFYEQYF,TGTGCCAGCAGTGACAGGGGTTTCTACGAGCAGTACTTC
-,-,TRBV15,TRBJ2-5,CATSRDLRETQYF,TGTGCCACCAGCAGAGATTTGCGGGAGACCCAGTACTTC
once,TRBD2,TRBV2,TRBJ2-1,CASRKAGGRYNEQFF,TGTGCCAGCAGGAAAGCGGGAGGACGCTACAATGAGCAGTTCTTC
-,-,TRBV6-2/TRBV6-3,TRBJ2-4,CASTPPMGNIQYF,TGTGCCAGCACTCCACCGATGGGGAACATTCAGTACTTC
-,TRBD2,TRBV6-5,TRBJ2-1,CASRPGGNEQFF,TGTGCCAGCAGGCCCGGGGGGAATGAGCAGTTCTTC
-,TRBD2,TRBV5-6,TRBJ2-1,CASSLRVERGAYNEQFF,TGTGCCAGCAGCTTGCGTGTGGAGCGGGGGGCTTACAATGAGCAGTTCTTC
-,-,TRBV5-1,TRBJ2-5,CASSHRQDPPQETQYF,TGCGCCAGCAGCCATCGACAGGACCCTCCGCAAGAGACCCAGTACTTC